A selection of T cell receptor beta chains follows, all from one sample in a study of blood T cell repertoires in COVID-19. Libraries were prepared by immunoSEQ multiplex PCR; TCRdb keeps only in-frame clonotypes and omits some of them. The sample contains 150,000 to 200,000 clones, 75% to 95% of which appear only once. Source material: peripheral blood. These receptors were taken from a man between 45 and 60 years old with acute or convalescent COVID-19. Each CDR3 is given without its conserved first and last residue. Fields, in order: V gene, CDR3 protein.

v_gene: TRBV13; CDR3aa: ASSWGQGNNEKLF
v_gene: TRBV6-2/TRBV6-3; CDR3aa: ASSYSPRDRAGNEQF
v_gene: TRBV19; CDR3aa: ASGDRNTEAF
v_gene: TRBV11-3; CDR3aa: ASSFTGRETQY
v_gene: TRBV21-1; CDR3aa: ASSPYSGNTEAF
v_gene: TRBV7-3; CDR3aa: ASSSSGGGTDTQY
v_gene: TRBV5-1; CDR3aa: ASSFDRPIGEQY
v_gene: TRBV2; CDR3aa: ASRSQSFTQY
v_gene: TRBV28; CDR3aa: ASSHPAGLTEAF
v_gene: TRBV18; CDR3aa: ASSPLTENTEAF
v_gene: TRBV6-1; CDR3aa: ASSEPGTGVWELF
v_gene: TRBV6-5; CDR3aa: ASQRPDTQY
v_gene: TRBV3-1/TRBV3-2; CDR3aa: ASRSQGNLETQY
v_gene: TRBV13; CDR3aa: ASSGTGGTRETQY
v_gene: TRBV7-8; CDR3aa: ASSPDSLNSPLH
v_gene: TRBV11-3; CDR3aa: ASSLGLAWDEQF
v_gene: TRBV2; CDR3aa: ASAFLYPGNTEAF
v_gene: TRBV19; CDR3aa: ASSTTTGGGWRGGDIQY
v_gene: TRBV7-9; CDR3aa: ASSLAGGETQY
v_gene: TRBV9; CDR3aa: ASSSATGTGPGANVLT
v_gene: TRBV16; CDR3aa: ASSQEQGLGGYT
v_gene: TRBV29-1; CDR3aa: SALGGVREKLF
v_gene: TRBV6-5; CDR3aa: ASRTGFGNQPQH
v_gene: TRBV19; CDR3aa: ASRDTGAPGNTIY
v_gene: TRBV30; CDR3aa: AWSGSQGQPQH
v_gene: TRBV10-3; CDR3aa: AISGQGNNSPLH
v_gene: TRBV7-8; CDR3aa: ASRRQGAEQY
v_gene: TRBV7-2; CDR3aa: ASSFTGGAEYGYT
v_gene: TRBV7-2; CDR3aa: ASSLGGAAQETQY
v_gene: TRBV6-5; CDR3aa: ASSPTRGAGELF
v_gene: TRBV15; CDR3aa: ATSRAGQPETQY
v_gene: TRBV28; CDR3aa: ASSPPSGRGFDEQF
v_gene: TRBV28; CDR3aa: ASTGLNEQF
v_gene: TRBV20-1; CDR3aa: SASPGDEQY
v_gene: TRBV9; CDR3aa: ASSVDLPSGRFLGTGELF
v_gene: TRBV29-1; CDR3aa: SVEWRGRHEQF
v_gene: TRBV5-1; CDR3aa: ASSRDTTYNEQF
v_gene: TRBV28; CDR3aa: ASSLENQPQH
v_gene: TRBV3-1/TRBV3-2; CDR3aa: ASSQDTVSGNTIY
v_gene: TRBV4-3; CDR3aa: ASRPGTGVYNEQF
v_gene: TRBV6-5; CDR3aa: ASSYNAGTGYSPLH
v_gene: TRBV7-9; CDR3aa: ASSLGTVPYGYT
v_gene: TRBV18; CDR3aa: ASSPDSSPNEKLF
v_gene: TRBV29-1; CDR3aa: SVEDTGKVSTEAF
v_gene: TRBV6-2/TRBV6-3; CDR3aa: ASSSGVWSYEQY
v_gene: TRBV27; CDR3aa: ASSFRVSDTGELF
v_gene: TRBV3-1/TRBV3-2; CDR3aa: ASSQALETYNEQF
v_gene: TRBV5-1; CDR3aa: ASSPGTGTQETQY